This TCR beta chain appears in the sequencing data of a study of blood T cell repertoires in COVID-19. On the study more broadly: The study drew acute and convalescent COVID-19 samples from the United States, Italy and Spain.

Measured with immunoSEQ multiplex PCR; TCRdb has only the in-frame clones, and not every one. The sample lists about 150,000 clones, around 84% seen once, with over 10% in the top ten. The CDR3 covers 14 residues. The ends were cut back, 3 bases at V and 3 bases at J, with 12 bases in the middle. Germline V gene lookup returns CDR1 PRHDT and CDR2 FYEKMQ (reference sequence). Input material: peripheral blood. The receptor was derived from a man aged 55 to 70 with active or convalescent COVID-19. This chain connects TRBV13 to TRBJ2-7; D is perhaps TRBD2 (6 bases). The CDR3 DNA reads as TGTGCCAGCAGCTTGGTAGCGGAGGGCTACGAGCAGTACTTC. Protein sequence: CASSLVAEGYEQYF.